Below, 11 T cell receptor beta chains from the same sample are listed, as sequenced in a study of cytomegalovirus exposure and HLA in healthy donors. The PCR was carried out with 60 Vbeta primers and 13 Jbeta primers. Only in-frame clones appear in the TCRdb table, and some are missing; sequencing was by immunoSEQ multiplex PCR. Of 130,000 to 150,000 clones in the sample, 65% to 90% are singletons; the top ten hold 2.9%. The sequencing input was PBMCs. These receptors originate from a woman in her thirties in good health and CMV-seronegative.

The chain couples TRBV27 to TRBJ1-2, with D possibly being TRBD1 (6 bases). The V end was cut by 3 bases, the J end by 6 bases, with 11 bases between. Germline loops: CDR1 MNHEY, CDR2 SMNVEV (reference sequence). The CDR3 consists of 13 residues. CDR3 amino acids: CASSFGAGDGYTF. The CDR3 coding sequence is TGTGCCAGCAGTTTTGGGGCAGGGGATGGCTACACCTTC.

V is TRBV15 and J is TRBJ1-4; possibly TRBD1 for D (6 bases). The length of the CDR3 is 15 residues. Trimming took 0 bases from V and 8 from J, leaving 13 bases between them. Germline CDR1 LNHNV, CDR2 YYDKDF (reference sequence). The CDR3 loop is CATSRDVQGKEKLFF. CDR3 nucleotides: TGTGCCACCAGCAGAGATGTCCAGGGGAAAGAAAAACTGTTTTTT.

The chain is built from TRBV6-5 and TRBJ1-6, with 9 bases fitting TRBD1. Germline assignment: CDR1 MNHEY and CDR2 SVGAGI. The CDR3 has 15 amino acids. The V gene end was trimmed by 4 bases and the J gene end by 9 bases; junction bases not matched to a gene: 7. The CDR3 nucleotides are TGTGCCAGCAGTTTTGGACAGGGGTTTCGTTCACCCCTCCACTTT. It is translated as CASSFGQGFRSPLHF.

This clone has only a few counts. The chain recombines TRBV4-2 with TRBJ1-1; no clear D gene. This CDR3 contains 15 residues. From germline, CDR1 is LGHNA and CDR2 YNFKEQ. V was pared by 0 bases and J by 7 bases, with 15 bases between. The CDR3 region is CASSQDLVRSDEAFF. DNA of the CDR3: TGTGCCAGCAGCCAAGATCTTGTGAGAAGCGATGAAGCTTTCTTT.

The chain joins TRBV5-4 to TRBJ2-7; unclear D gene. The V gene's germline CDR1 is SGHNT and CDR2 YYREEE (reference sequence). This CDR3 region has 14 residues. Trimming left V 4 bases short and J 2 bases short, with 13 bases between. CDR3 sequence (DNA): TGTGCCAGCAGCGAGCGACGGCCCCCCTACGAGCAGTACTTC. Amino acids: CASSERRPPYEQYF.

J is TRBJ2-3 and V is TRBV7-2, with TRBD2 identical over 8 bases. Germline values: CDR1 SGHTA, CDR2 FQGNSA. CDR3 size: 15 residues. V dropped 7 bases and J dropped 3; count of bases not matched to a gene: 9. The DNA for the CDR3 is TGTGCCAGCACCCGAGGGGCGGGGGGAACAGATACGCAGTATTTT. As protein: CASTRGAGGTDTQYF.

CDR3 in amino acids: CASSLVGGREKLFF. CDR3 DNA: TGTGCCAGCAGCTTGGTAGGGGGCCGTGAAAAACTGTTTTTT. The chain combines TRBV7-2 with TRBJ1-4; 7 bases line up with TRBD1. CDR3 length: 14 amino acids. The V and J ends lost 3 bases and 7 bases, in that order; junction bases with no gene match: 5. The germline CDR1 and CDR2 sequences are SGHTA and FQGNSA.

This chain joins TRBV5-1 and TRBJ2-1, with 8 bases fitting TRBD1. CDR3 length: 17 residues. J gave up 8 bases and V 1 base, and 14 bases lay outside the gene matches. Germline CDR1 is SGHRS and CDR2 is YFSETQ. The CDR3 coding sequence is TGCGCCAGCAGCTTGCTCATCGCGACAGGGGAAAGGGATGAGCAGTTCTTC. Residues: CASSLLIATGERDEQFF.

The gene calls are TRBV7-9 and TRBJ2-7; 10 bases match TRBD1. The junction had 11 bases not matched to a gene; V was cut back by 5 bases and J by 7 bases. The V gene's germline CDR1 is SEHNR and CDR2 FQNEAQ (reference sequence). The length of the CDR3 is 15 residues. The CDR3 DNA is TGTGCCAGCAGCCACTCCGGGACAGGGGTGAGGGAGCAGTACTTC. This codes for CASSHSGTGVREQYF.

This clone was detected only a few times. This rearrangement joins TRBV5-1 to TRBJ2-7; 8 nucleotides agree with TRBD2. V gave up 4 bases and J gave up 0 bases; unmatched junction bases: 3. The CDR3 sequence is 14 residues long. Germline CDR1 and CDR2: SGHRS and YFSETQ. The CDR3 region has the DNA TGCGCCAGCAGCATGACTAGCGACTCCTACGAGCAGTACTTC. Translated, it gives CASSMTSDSYEQYF.

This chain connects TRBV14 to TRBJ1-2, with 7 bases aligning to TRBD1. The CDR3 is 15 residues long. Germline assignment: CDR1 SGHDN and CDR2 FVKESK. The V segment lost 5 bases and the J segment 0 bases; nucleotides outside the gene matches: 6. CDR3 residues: CASSGDQGANYGYTF. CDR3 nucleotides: TGTGCCAGCAGCGGGGACCAGGGGGCTAACTATGGCTACACCTTC.